These 14 T cell receptor beta chains were sequenced from one sample in a study of blood T cell repertoires in COVID-19 (dated by TCRdb to 2020 to 2021). The library was obtained by the immunoSEQ multiplex PCR assay. Here the immuneACCESS table is served through TCRdb, limited to in-frame sequences with V and J called. Missing clones are a known gap in these copies; in checked studies unresolved V genes cover under half, and the rest lacks a known reason. This sample lists about 59,000 clones; more than 60% were detected once. The ten biggest clones cover roughly 14% of the sample. Specimen: peripheral blood. Source of these receptors: a woman in her sixties or seventies with acute or convalescent COVID-19.

The chain joins TRBV18 to TRBJ1-1; D is unclear. Germline assignment: CDR1 KGHSH and CDR2 LQKENI. V was clipped by 2 bases and J by 1 base, with 8 bases between them. The CDR3 extends over 14 amino acids. The CDR3 reads CASSPMAQNTEAFF. The CDR3 DNA reads TGTGCCAGCTCACCAATGGCCCAGAACACTGAAGCTTTCTTT.

The V call is TRBV9, the J call TRBJ1-2, with 8 bases fitting TRBD1. Germline CDR1 reads SGDLS; CDR2 reads YYNGEE. Trimming at V came to 4 bases and at J to 8 bases, leaving 13 bases not matched to a gene. The CDR3 extends over 15 amino acids. The CDR3 region is CASSPRDRSNKGYTF. Written as DNA, the CDR3 is TGTGCCAGCAGCCCCCGGGACAGGAGTAACAAGGGCTACACCTTC.

The rearrangement uses TRBV25-1 and TRBJ2-2; D might be TRBD2 (5 bases). This CDR3 spans 15 amino acids. Germline V gives CDR1 MGHDK, CDR2 SYGVNS. The V gene lost 2 bases and the J gene lost 2 bases, with 9 bases spanning the gap. The CDR3 loop is CASSEAAGNTGELFF. The CDR3 nucleotides read TGTGCCAGCAGTGAAGCGGCGGGTAACACCGGGGAGCTGTTTTTT.

The chain links TRBV11-3 to TRBJ1-1; 9 nucleotides line up with TRBD1. This CDR3 has 15 amino acids. Germline lookup yields CDR1 SGHNT and CDR2 YENEEA. With 3 bases clipped from V and 4 bases from J, the junction kept 6 bases outside the gene matches. CDR3 in amino acids: CASSFTGGAGTEAFF. The CDR3 nucleotides are TGTGCCAGCAGCTTTACAGGGGGCGCGGGCACTGAAGCTTTCTTT. The full variable domain, rest sourced from reference TRBV11-3 and TRBJ1-1, is EAGVVQSPRYKIIEKKQPVAFWCNPISGHNTLYWYLQNLGQGPELLIRYENEEAVDDSQLPKDRFSAERLKGVDSTLKIQPAELGDSAVYLCASSFTGGAGTEAFFGQGTRLTVV.

The chain carries TRBV19 and TRBJ1-5, with D hard to call. The CDR3 length is 13 residues. Germline V gene lookup returns CDR1 LNHDA and CDR2 SQIVND (reference sequence). Trimming shortened V by 4 bases and J by 6 bases, and 10 bases separated the two germline ends. The CDR3 coding sequence is TGTGCCAGTAGTAGCACGGTTTTTCAGCCCCAGCATTTT. Its translation is CASSSTVFQPQHF.

This rearrangement joins TRBV14 to TRBJ1-1; D unresolved. CDR1 and CDR2 from the germline V gene are SGHDN and FVKESK. V was trimmed by 4 bases and J by 11 bases, leaving 14 bases between them. The CDR3 sequence is 12 residues long. The CDR3 coding sequence is TGTGCCAGCAGCCCTAGTCGGGGTGGCGCTTTCTTT. Protein product: CASSPSRGGAFF.

The chain joins TRBV10-3 to TRBJ2-3, with a tentative D call TRBD1 (6 bases). V dropped 4 bases and J dropped 1 base, with 9 bases sitting between them. The germline V gene has CDR1 ENHRY and CDR2 SYGVKD. This CDR3 has 14 residues. In nucleotides, the CDR3 is TGTGCCATCAGTGGGACAGCGGGCACAGATACGCAGTATTTT. Amino acids: CAISGTAGTDTQYF.

This clone was seen many times. The junction and the germline gene differ at one end; a read error may be behind it. The J gene is TRBJ1-2, the V gene TRBV29-1; 7 positions agree with TRBD1. There are 13 residues in the CDR3. CDR1 SQVTM and CDR2 ANQGSEA come from the germline V gene. The CDR3 sequence is CSALVGQDYRYTF. DNA of the CDR3: TGCAGCGCTTTAGTCGGACAGGACTATCGCTACACCTTC.

This clone is a singleton in its sample. The chain employs TRBV29-1 and TRBJ2-1; 11 bases are a match to TRBD2. Germline loops: CDR1 SQVTM, CDR2 ANQGSEA. After removal of 7 bases from V and 9 bases from J, the junction contained 8 bases not matched to a gene. CDR3 length equals 13 residues. The CDR3 DNA follows: TGCAGCGCCGTTAGCGGGGGGGTTTTTGAGCAGTTCTTC. Its protein product is CSAVSGGVFEQFF.

The CDR3 region is CASSNGLAGGLLEQFF. As DNA, the CDR3 is TGCGCCAGCAGCAACGGACTAGCGGGGGGGTTACTTGAGCAGTTCTTC. The V call is TRBV4-1, the J call TRBJ2-1, with 15 bases aligning to TRBD2. The CDR3 contains 16 residues. CDR1 is MGHRA and CDR2 is YSYEKL in the germline V gene. The V gene end was trimmed by 5 bases and the J gene end by 9 bases; junction bases not matched to a gene: 8.

The chain recombines TRBV14 with TRBJ2-7; D unclear. Trimming removed 1 base at V and 1 base at J, with 14 bases between. CDR3 length equals 16 residues. Germline CDR1 and CDR2: SGHDN and FVKESK. CDR3 DNA: TGTGCCAGCAGCCAAGCCCTTAGTGCCCATTCCTACGAGCAGTACTTC. As protein: CASSQALSAHSYEQYF. The whole variable domain, filled in from reference TRBV14 and TRBJ2-7, reads EAGVTQFPSHSVIEKGQTVTLRCDPISGHDNLYWYRRVMGKEIKFLLHFVKESKQDESGMPNNRFLAERTGGTYSTLKVQPAELEDSGVYFCASSQALSAHSYEQYFGPGTRLTVT.

This clone was picked up many times. Here the CDR3 reads CASSESGYNGYTF. As DNA, the CDR3 is TGTGCCAGCAGTGAGTCGGGTTACAATGGCTACACCTTC. The gene calls are TRBV2 and TRBJ1-2; no firm D call. Germline-derived CDR1 and CDR2 are SNHLY and FYNNEI. Trimming took off 3 bases at V and 6 bases at J, with 11 bases between the two ends. The CDR3 is 13 amino acids.

CDR3 sequence: CASSLRDLGGEKLFF. CDR3 nucleotide sequence: TGTGCCAGCAGCCTACGGGACCTAGGGGGTGAAAAACTGTTTTTT. V is TRBV3-1 (or the pseudogene TRBV3-2) and J is TRBJ1-4; tentative D call: TRBD1 (6 bases). Trimming took off 4 bases at V and 7 bases at J, with 16 bases between the two ends. Germline loops: CDR1 LGHDT, CDR2 YNNKEL (reference sequence). The CDR3 runs to 15 residues.

This chain links TRBV4-1 with TRBJ1-1; D might be TRBD1 (6 bases). CDR3 size: 14 residues. V lost 4 bases and J lost 5, with 14 bases in between. The germline V gene encodes CDR1 MGHRA and CDR2 YSYEKL. The CDR3 reads CASSPEGGWTEAFF. In DNA form, the CDR3 reads TGCGCCAGCAGCCCGGAGGGGGGGTGGACTGAAGCTTTCTTT.